This T cell receptor (beta chain) was profiled in a study of T-cell reconstitution after alpha-beta-depleted transplantation in children. For TCRbeta, the library was prepared with unique molecular identifiers. TCRdb used MiXCR to reprocess the PCR reads, holding one entry per CDR3 protein. The sample holds some 16,000 distinct CDR3 sequences; 4.5% to 6.5% are singletons and the top ten take approximately 7%. CDR3 length: 16 amino acids. Trimming left V 6 bases short and J 0 bases short, with 15 bases between. General study findings and limits: Once a year had passed after transplant, T-cell counts and diversity came mostly from newly produced T cells. Reported findings indicate that, about two months after transplant, alpha-beta T cells came from several hundred expanded clones, which were derived from non-depleted graft cells. From surviving recipient T cells and thymic progenitors came the high day-60 TCRbeta diversity observed in some patients.

This clonotype has just a few counts. Its cognate antigen is unknown. Material: PBMCs, obtained before TCRalphabeta/CD19-depleted stem cell transplant. This TCR derives from a boy younger than 18 with acute lymphoblastic leukemia, due to receive a stem cell transplant. The chain carries TRBV12-3 or TRBV12-4 and TRBJ2-1; no clear D gene. The chain's CDR3 is CASSPPPASSYNEQFF. In DNA form, the CDR3 reads TGTGCCAGCAGCCCTCCTCCAGCGAGCTCCTACAATGAGCAGTTCTTC.